The 31 T cell receptor beta chains below were found in one sample sequenced in a study of T-cell memory formation after mild COVID-19 (dated by TCRdb to the early 2020s). The receptor library was made with 5' RACE. The instrument given in TCRdb is Illumina NovaSeq 6000. TCRdb reprocessing: public reads trimmed at Q25 with fastp, clones called with MiXCR, in-frame beta chains kept. Rows matching on CDR3 protein sequence are summarized as one entry with the most common DNA and genes. This sample lists under 550,000 distinct CDR3 sequences; roughly 18% were detected once. Around a fifth of the sample is in the top ten clones. Sequences were obtained from PBMCs or a T cell subset sorted from them (not recorded which). The receptors were sampled from a man younger than 30 who had mild COVID-19 (a few samples of this study predate the infection). The sample titles of this study are shuffled in the database, so cell type and time point are left out; the donor was told from shared clones.

This rearrangement joins TRBV28 to TRBJ1-2, with D maybe TRBD1 (6 bases). Germline loops: CDR1 MDHEN, CDR2 SYDVKM. CDR3 length: 12 residues. Between the trimmed V and J ends, which lost 6 bases and 8 bases, there was a span of 13 bases. CDR3 region: CASSQGRWGYTF. The CDR3 DNA reads TGTGCCAGCAGCCAGGGGCGGTGGGGCTACACCTTC.

In this sample, this clonotype turned up many times. The chain combines TRBV6-5 with TRBJ2-7, with 11 positions matching TRBD1. Trimming took 6 bases from V and 3 from J; bases not matched to a gene: 7. This CDR3 region has 15 residues. CDR1 and CDR2 (germline): MNHEY, SVGAGI. CDR3 residues: CASSREGTGGYEQYF. In DNA form, the CDR3 reads TGTGCCAGCAGCCGAGAAGGGACAGGGGGCTACGAGCAGTACTTC.

This sequence joins TRBV20-1 and TRBJ1-2; perhaps TRBD1 as D (6 bases). This CDR3 is built from 13 residues. Trimming took 5 bases from V and 4 from J, leaving 14 bases between them. Germline CDR1 and CDR2: DFQATT and SNEGSKA (reference sequence). Here the CDR3 DNA reads TGCAGTGCTGTCCCGGGACAACGCTATGGCTACACCTTC. Encoded protein: CSAVPGQRYGYTF.

The chain uses TRBV30 and TRBJ2-3; D possibly matches TRBD1 or TRBD2 (6 bases each). CDR1 is GTSNPN, CDR2 SVGIG, per germline (reference sequence). This CDR3 is 13 amino acids long. The V and J ends lost 3 bases and 4 bases respectively, with 11 bases between them. For the CDR3, the DNA is TGTGCCTGGAGCGGGGGACACGCAGATACGCAGTATTTT. It specifies CAWSGGHADTQYF.

This chain uses TRBV5-1 with TRBJ1-2; D unresolved. The V gene's germline CDR1 is SGHRS and CDR2 YFSETQ. Trimming left V 4 bases short and J 1 base short, with 8 bases between. CDR3 length: 13 residues. The CDR3 sequence: CASSAGDNYGYTF. CDR3 DNA sequence: TGCGCCAGCAGCGCAGGAGATAACTATGGCTACACCTTC.

The V and J genes are TRBV7-3 and TRBJ2-5; unclear D gene. The CDR3 sequence is 13 residues long. Between the trimmed V and J ends, which lost 5 bases and 1 base, there was a span of 8 bases. Germline V lookup: CDR1 SGHTA, CDR2 FQGTGA. CDR3 protein: CASSRSSQETQYF. The CDR3 nucleotides read TGTGCCAGCAGCCGCTCCTCCCAAGAGACCCAGTACTTC.

The gene calls are TRBV10-2 and TRBJ1-1; maybe TRBD1 (5 bases). Germline lookup yields CDR1 WSHSY and CDR2 SAAADI. Trimming took 4 bases from V and 3 from J, leaving 9 bases between them. CDR3 length: 13 amino acids. CDR3 DNA: TGCGCCAGCAGTGCCCAGGGCTACACTGAAGCTTTCTTT. Its translation: CASSAQGYTEAFF.

CDR3 DNA sequence: TGTGCCAGCAGCTCTGGGGACAGCTACGAGCAGTACGTC. Protein: CASSSGDSYEQYV. The chain uses TRBV7-9 and TRBJ2-7, with 7 bases aligning to TRBD1. J lost 3 bases, V lost 4 bases, and 3 bases had no gene match. CDR1 and CDR2 from the germline V gene are SEHNR and FQNEAQ (reference sequence). This CDR3 has 13 amino acids.

This clonotype was detected only a few times. The chain has TRBV5-1 and TRBJ1-6; D gene unclear. V was pared by 0 bases and J by 0 bases, with 16 bases between. Germline V gene sequence: CDR1 SGHRS, CDR2 YFSETQ. The CDR3 extends over 19 amino acids. The CDR3 DNA follows: TGCGCCAGCAGCTTGGGGGGAGAGGTTTCAAGCTCCTATAATTCACCCCTCCACTTT. Protein product: CASSLGGEVSSSYNSPLHF.

The genes are TRBV29-1 and TRBJ1-1, with D perhaps TRBD1 (5 bases). V was cut by 8 bases and J by 1 base, with 17 bases left in between. The CDR3 extends over 14 amino acids. Germline-derived CDR1 and CDR2 are SQVTM and ANQGSEA. CDR3 sequence: CSLSWGDGNTEAFF. Here the CDR3 DNA reads TGCAGCCTCTCCTGGGGGGACGGGAACACTGAAGCTTTCTTT. Together with reference TRBV29-1 and TRBJ1-1, the CDR3 gives the full variable domain: SAVISQKPSRDICQRGTSLTIQCQVDSQVTMMFWYRQQPGQSLTLIATANQGSEATYESGFVIDKFPISRPNLTFSTLTVSNMSPEDSSIYLCSLSWGDGNTEAFFGQGTRLTVV.

In DNA, the CDR3 is TGTGCCAGCAGCTCCGGGACAATTCTACTTGGGGAGACCCAGTACTTC. Its protein product is CASSSGTILLGETQYF. The chain couples TRBV7-2 to TRBJ2-5; maybe TRBD1 (6 bases). CDR1 and CDR2 from the germline V gene are SGHTA and FQGNSA. This CDR3 spans 16 amino acids. Between the trimmed V and J ends, which lost 4 bases and 5 bases, there was a span of 20 bases.

This clonotype was seen a few times. The CDR3 region is CASSWAGNSPLHF. CDR3 sequence (DNA): TGTGCCAGCAGCTGGGCCGGTAATTCACCCCTCCACTTT. J is TRBJ1-6 and V is TRBV7-8; D gene unclear. Germline V gene sequence: CDR1 SGHVS, CDR2 FQNEAQ. The CDR3 runs to 13 residues. Trimming removed 4 bases at V and 6 bases at J, with 7 bases between. Full variable domain (outside the CDR3, taken from reference TRBV7-8 and TRBJ1-6): GAGVSQSPRYKVAKRGQDVALRCDPISGHVSLFWYQQALGQGPEFLTYFQNEAQLDKSGLPSDRFFAERPEGSVSTLKIQRTQQEDSAVYLCASSWAGNSPLHFGNGTRLTVT.

This clonotype was counted only a few times. V and J are TRBV4-3 and TRBJ2-2; tentatively, D is TRBD2 (5 bases). Trimming removed 4 bases from V and 0 bases from J, with 15 bases in between. This CDR3 spans 17 amino acids. The germline V gene encodes CDR1 LGHNA and CDR2 YSLEER. For the CDR3, the DNA is TGCGCCAGCAGCCCTATAGTTAGGACTTCGAACACCGGGGAGCTGTTTTTT. It encodes CASSPIVRTSNTGELFF.

The CDR3 DNA sequence: TGTGCCATCTCGGGTTCGGATACGCAGTATTTT. Translated, it gives CAISGSDTQYF. The chain couples TRBV10-3 to TRBJ2-3; D gene ambiguous. Trimming pared 8 bases from V and 6 bases from J, leaving 9 bases between. CDR1 ENHRY and CDR2 SYGVKD come from the germline V gene. This CDR3 spans 11 amino acids.

V and J are TRBV11-2 and TRBJ1-1; a possible D gene is TRBD1 (6 bases). The CDR3 runs 13 residues. Trimming removed 3 bases from V and 11 bases from J, with 16 bases in between. The germline CDR1 and CDR2 sequences are SGHAT and FQNNGV. CDR3 sequence (DNA): TGTGCCAGCAGCTTTAGTATTCAGGGGACGGCTTTCTTT. As protein: CASSFSIQGTAFF. The full variable domain, completed using reference TRBV11-2 and TRBJ1-1, is EAGVAQSPRYKIIEKRQSVAFWCNPISGHATLYWYQQILGQGPKLLIQFQNNGVVDDSQLPKDRFSAERLKGVDSTLKIQPAKLEDSAVYLCASSFSIQGTAFFGQGTRLTVV.

This clonotype appeared many times. The chain recombines TRBV6-5 with TRBJ2-7; 8 bases map to TRBD1. In germline, CDR1 is MNHEY, CDR2 SVGAGI. This CDR3 is built from 13 residues. The ends lost 7 bases at V and 2 bases at J; junction bases unmatched: 4. The CDR3 sequence is CASNLQGAYEQYF. CDR3 nucleotide sequence: TGTGCCAGCAACTTACAGGGGGCCTACGAGCAGTACTTC.

This clonotype was seen ten or more times. The rearrangement links TRBV7-2 to TRBJ2-1; 10 bases are a match to TRBD2. CDR3 length: 15 amino acids. Trimming at V came to 6 bases and at J to 7 bases, leaving 9 bases not matched to a gene. The germline V gene encodes CDR1 SGHTA and CDR2 FQGNSA. CDR3: CASRVEAGGPNEQFF. CDR3 coding DNA: TGTGCCAGCAGAGTGGAAGCGGGGGGGCCGAATGAGCAGTTCTTC.

The V gene is TRBV6-6, the J gene TRBJ1-5; D possibly corresponds to TRBD1 (5 bases). CDR1 and CDR2 from the germline V gene are MNHNY and SVGAGI (reference sequence). Trimming took 6 bases from V and 4 from J, leaving 19 bases between them. CDR3 length: 16 residues. Here the CDR3 DNA reads TGTGCCAGCAGCCCCTTCCGGGCAGGGAGGAATCAGCCCCAGCATTTT. As protein: CASSPFRAGRNQPQHF.

This clonotype was recorded a few times. Written as DNA, the CDR3 is TGTGCCAGCAGCTTAACCTTGTCGACTAGCGGAACCACAGATACGCAGTATTTT. This encodes CASSLTLSTSGTTDTQYF. The chain recombines TRBV7-3 with TRBJ2-3; the match to TRBD2 covers 9 bases. The V gene's germline CDR1 is SGHTA and CDR2 FQGTGA. The CDR3 consists of 18 residues. Trimming removed 0 bases from V and 2 bases from J; junction bases left unmatched: 9.

The chain couples TRBV27 to TRBJ2-1, with D unresolved. CDR1 and CDR2 (germline): MNHEY, SMNVEV (reference sequence). The CDR3 covers 15 residues. The V and J ends lost 6 bases and 4 bases respectively, with 16 bases between them. DNA of the CDR3: TGTGCCAGCAGACTTGGTGCTTTAAGATACAATGAGCAGTTCTTC. It translates to CASRLGALRYNEQFF.

This clonotype was counted only a few times. V and J are TRBV28 and TRBJ2-1, with no clear D. The CDR3 covers 12 residues. Germline CDR1 reads MDHEN; CDR2 reads SYDVKM. The V and J ends lost 8 bases and 4 bases respectively, with 9 bases between them. The CDR3 DNA follows: TGTGCCAGCGGCGTCAGTTACAATGAGCAGTTCTTC. The encoded protein is CASGVSYNEQFF.

The chain links TRBV2 to TRBJ2-7; no clear D. CDR3 size: 13 residues. Trimming cost V 1 base and J 4 bases, with 8 bases left between them. Germline V lookup: CDR1 SNHLY, CDR2 FYNNEI. The CDR3 here is CASSEGMGYEQYV. The DNA of the CDR3 is TGTGCCAGCAGTGAAGGAATGGGGTACGAGCAGTACGTC.

CDR3 nucleotides: TGTGCCAGCAGTTTTGGACAGGGGGCGAGTTGGATCTCACCCCTCCACTTT. This codes for CASSFGQGASWISPLHF. The chain links TRBV28 to TRBJ1-6, with 11 nucleotides matching TRBD1. Germline-derived CDR1 and CDR2 are MDHEN and SYDVKM. The CDR3 runs to 17 residues. V gave up 3 bases and J gave up 10 bases; unmatched junction bases: 11.

This clonotype was counted a few times. The rearrangement links TRBV13 to TRBJ1-2, with 9 bases lining up with TRBD1. This CDR3 contains 13 residues. Germline loops: CDR1 PRHDT, CDR2 FYEKMQ (reference sequence). With 5 bases clipped from V and 13 bases from J, the junction kept 11 bases outside the gene matches. The CDR3 loop is CASSPDRGGECTF. As DNA, the CDR3 is TGTGCCAGCAGCCCGGACAGGGGAGGGGAGTGCACCTTC.

This chain links TRBV12-3 or TRBV12-4 with TRBJ2-5; D remains unclear. The CDR3 totals 14 residues. The V end was cut by 3 bases, the J end by 5 bases, with 13 bases between. CDR3 bases: TGTGCCAGCAGTTTTGGTGCAGGCAGTGAGACCCAGTACTTC. Its protein product is CASSFGAGSETQYF.

This clonotype was observed a handful of times. The V call is TRBV6-2 or TRBV6-3, the J call TRBJ2-4; 7 nucleotides align to TRBD1. J was trimmed by 7 bases and V by 6 bases; bases with no gene match: 9. CDR1 is MNHEY and CDR2 is SVGEGT in the germline V gene. The CDR3 sequence is 14 residues long. The CDR3 here is CASRHRGARNIQYF. Here the CDR3 DNA reads TGTGCCAGCAGACACAGGGGAGCCAGGAACATTCAGTACTTC.

J is TRBJ1-1 and V is TRBV7-9, with D possibly being TRBD1 (5 bases). V was pared by 4 bases and J by 9 bases, with 12 bases between. Germline V gives CDR1 SEHNR, CDR2 FQNEAQ (reference sequence). This CDR3 spans 12 amino acids. The CDR3 sequence is CASSSQGPQAFF. The CDR3 DNA sequence: TGTGCCAGCAGCTCTCAGGGACCCCAAGCTTTCTTT.

Only one count was recorded for this clonotype. This chain connects TRBV6-5 to TRBJ1-5, with TRBD1 as a possible D gene (5 bases). Germline assignment: CDR1 MNHEY and CDR2 SVGAGI. The CDR3 has 15 residues. Trimming cost V 3 bases and J 7 bases, with 16 bases left between them. CDR3 sequence reads: CASSYGAGSGQPQHF. In DNA, the CDR3 is TGTGCCAGCAGTTATGGGGCAGGGTCGGGGCAGCCCCAGCATTTT.

This clonotype turned up a few times. V is TRBV3-1 and J is TRBJ2-5; TRBD1 matches at 9 bases. The CDR3 has 15 amino acids. Germline assignment: CDR1 LGHDT and CDR2 YNNKEL (reference sequence). Trimming at V came to 5 bases and at J to 3 bases, leaving 7 bases not matched to a gene. The CDR3 bases are TGTGCCAGCAGCAACCTGGGACAGGGAAAAGAGACCCAGTACTTC. Amino acids: CASSNLGQGKETQYF.

This clonotype was counted between two and nine times. This chain joins TRBV19 and TRBJ2-1; 9 bases map to TRBD1. The junction had 10 bases not matched to a gene; V was cut back by 6 bases and J by 7 bases. The length of the CDR3 is 15 residues. Germline values: CDR1 LNHDA, CDR2 SQIVND (reference sequence). CDR3 DNA: TGTGCCAGTAGAAACTTTCTTGGACAGGGGAATGAGCAGTTCTTC. It yields the protein CASRNFLGQGNEQFF.

The CDR3 sequence is CSARSRDRGSQPQHF. CDR3 nucleotide sequence: TGCAGTGCCCGAAGCCGGGACAGGGGTTCTCAGCCCCAGCATTTT. The chain is built from TRBV20-1 and TRBJ1-5; 10 bases fit TRBD1. This CDR3 has 15 residues. V lost 6 bases, J lost 6 bases, and 11 bases stayed unmatched. The germline gives CDR1 DFQATT, CDR2 SNEGSKA (reference sequence).